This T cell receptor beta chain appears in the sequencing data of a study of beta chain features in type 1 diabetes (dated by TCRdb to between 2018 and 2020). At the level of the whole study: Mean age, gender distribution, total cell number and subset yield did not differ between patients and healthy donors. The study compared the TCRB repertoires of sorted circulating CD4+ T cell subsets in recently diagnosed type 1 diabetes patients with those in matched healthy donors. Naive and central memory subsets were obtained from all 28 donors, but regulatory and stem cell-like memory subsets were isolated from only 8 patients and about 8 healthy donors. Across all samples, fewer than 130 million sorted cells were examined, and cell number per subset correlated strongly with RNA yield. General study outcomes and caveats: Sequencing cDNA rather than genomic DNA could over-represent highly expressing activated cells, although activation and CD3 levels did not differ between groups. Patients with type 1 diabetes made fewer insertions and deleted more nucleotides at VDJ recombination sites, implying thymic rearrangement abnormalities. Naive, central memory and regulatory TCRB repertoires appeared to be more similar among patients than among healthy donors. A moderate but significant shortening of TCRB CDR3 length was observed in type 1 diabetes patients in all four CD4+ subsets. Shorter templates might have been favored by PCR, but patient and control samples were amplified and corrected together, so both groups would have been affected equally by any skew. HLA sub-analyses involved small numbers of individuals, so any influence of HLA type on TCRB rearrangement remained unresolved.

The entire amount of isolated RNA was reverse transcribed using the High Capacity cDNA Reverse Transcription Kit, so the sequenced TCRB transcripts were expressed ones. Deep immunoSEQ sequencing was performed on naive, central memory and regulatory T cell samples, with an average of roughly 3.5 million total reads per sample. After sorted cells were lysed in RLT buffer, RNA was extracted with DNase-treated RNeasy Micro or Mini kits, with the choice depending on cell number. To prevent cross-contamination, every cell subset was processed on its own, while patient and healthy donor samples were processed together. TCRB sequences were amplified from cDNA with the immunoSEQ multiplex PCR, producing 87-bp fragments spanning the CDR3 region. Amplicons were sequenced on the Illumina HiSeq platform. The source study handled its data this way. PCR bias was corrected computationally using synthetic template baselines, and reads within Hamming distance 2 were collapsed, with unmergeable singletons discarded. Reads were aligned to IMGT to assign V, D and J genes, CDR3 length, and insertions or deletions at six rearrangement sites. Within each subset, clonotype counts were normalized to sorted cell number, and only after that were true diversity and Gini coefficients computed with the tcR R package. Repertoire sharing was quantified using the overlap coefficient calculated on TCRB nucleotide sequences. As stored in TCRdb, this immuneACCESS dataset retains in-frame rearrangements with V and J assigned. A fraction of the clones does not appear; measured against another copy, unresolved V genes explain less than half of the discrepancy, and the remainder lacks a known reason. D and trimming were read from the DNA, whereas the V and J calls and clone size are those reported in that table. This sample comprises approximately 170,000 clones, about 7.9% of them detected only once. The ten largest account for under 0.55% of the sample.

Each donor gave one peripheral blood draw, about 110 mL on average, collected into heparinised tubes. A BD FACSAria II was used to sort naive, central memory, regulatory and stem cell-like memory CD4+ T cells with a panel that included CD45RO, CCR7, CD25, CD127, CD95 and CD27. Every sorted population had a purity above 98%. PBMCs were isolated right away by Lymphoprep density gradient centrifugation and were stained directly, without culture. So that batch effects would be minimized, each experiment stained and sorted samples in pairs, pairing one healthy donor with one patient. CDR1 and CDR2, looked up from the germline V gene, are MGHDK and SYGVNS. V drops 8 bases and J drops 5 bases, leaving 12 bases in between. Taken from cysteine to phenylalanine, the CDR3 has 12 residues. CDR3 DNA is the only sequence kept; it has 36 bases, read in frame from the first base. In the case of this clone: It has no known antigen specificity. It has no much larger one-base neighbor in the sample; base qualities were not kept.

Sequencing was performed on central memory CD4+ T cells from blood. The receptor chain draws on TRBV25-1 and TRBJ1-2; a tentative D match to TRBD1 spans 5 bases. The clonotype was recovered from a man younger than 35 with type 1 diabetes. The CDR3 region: CASAERGYGYTF. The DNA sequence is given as TGTGCCAGCGCCGAGCGGGGGTATGGCTACACCTTC.